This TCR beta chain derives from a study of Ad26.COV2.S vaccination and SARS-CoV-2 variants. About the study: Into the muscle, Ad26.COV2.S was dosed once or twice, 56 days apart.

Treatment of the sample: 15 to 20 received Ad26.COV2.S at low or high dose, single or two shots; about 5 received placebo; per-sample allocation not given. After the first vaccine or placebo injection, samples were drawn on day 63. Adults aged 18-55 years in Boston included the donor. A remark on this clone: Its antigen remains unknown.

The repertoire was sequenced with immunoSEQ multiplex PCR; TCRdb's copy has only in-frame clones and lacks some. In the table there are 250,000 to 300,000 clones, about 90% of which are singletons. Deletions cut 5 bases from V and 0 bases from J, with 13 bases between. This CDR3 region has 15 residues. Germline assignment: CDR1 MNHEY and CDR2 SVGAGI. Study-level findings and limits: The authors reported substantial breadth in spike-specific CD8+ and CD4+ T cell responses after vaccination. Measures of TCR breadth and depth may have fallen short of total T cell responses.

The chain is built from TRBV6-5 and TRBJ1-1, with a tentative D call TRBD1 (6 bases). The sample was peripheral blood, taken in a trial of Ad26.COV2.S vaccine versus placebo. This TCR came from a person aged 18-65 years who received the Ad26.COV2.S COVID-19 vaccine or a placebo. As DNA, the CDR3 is TGTGCCAGCAGTCCCAAACAGGGAGTGAACACTGAAGCTTTCTTT. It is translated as CASSPKQGVNTEAFF.